This T cell receptor (beta chain) was retrieved from a study of cytomegalovirus exposure and HLA in healthy donors. The V end lost 0 bases, the J end lost 3 bases, and 18 bases lay between the germline ends. The CDR3 totals 18 residues. The V gene's germline CDR1 is LGHNT and CDR2 FRNRAP. The PCR used 60 Vbeta and 13 Jbeta primers. TCRdb's table, derived via immunoSEQ multiplex PCR, lists solely in-frame clones and lacks some. The sample yields about 160,000 clones, about two thirds seen once. Regarding this clone: What it binds is not known.

Overall study results and limits: Reports indicate that TCR beta sequences accurately predicted the HLA-A and HLA-B alleles of most subjects.

This chain connects TRBV12-5 to TRBJ2-1; maybe TRBD1 (6 bases). The sequence was obtained from a woman under 30 in good health and CMV-seronegative. The specimen was PBMCs. Written as DNA, the CDR3 is TGTGCTAGTGGTTTGGTAGTTGGGGGACAAGCGGTCTACAATGAGCAGTTCTTC. Translated, it gives CASGLVVGGQAVYNEQFF.